This T cell receptor (beta chain) was captured in a study of blood T cells in healthy people across ages. The trim removed 4 bases at V and 8 bases at J, leaving 10 bases unmatched. Looked up from germline, CDR1 is KGHDR and CDR2 is SFDVKD. This CDR3 contains 15 residues. A second PCR, run for roughly 7 to 11 cycles, used a sample-barcoded 5' primer plus a J-beta primer mix. TCRdb re-analysed the 5' RACE reads in MiXCR, keeping a single row per CDR3 protein. The repertoire includes about 780,000 distinct CDR3 sequences, more than 35% of them detected once, and approximately 18% sits in the top ten. The V call is TRBV24-1, the J call TRBJ2-1; 7 nucleotides match TRBD2. The clonotype comes from a man of 80 years or more in good health. Sample: blood. The CDR3 loop is CATSDPLAVVDEQFF. DNA of the CDR3: TGTGCCACCAGTGACCCTCTAGCGGTGGTAGATGAGCAGTTCTTC.